A single TCR beta chain is shown here with its context. Its cognate antigen is unknown. The table came from immunoSEQ multiplex PCR; TCRdb's copy has only in-frame clones and leaves some out. This table has 45,000 to 65,000 clones, about four fifths appearing once. The culture ran for approximately 11 days before CD4+ T cells were isolated. The cohort was immunized with two doses of either the BNT162b2 or mRNA-1273 vaccine. The sample comes from a study of vaccination effects on CD4 cells after COVID-19. V shed 3 bases and J shed 7 bases, with 12 bases lying between them. Germline V gives CDR1 SGHTA, CDR2 FQGNSA. The CDR3 is 13 residues long.

The TCR was taken from a human donor who received a COVID-19 vaccine. The rearrangement links TRBV7-2 to TRBJ1-2; unclear D gene. The sample in question was CD4+ T cells from PBMCs cultured without peptide, obtained after COVID-19 vaccination. The DNA of the CDR3 is TGTGCCAGCAGCTTTGGGGTTTATTTTGGCTACACCTTC. This sequence encodes CASSFGVYFGYTF.